This TCR beta chain was sequenced in a study of blood T cells in healthy people across ages. The second PCR ran roughly 6 to 11 cycles with a sample-barcoded 5' primer and J-beta primers. TCRdb processed the 5' RACE reads anew with MiXCR; each CDR3 protein has one entry. The profile covers approximately 770,000 distinct CDR3 sequences, with about three fifths appearing a single time and approximately 23% taken by the ten largest. From germline, CDR1 is SGHDN and CDR2 FVKESK. The CDR3 consists of 17 residues. V shed 0 bases and J shed 1 base, with 16 bases lying between them. The V and J genes are TRBV14 and TRBJ2-7, with D maybe TRBD1 (6 bases). This clonotype was sampled from a man younger than 40 in good health. The material sequenced was blood. CDR3 sequence: CASSQESGQWGSYEQYF. The CDR3 DNA reads as TGTGCCAGCAGCCAAGAATCCGGACAGTGGGGTTCCTACGAGCAGTACTTC.